This T cell receptor (beta chain) stems from a study of monozygotic twins with inflammatory bowel disease (dated by TCRdb to the late 2010s). With respect to the entire study: A total of some 30 monozygotic twin pairs were included in the full study, comprising nine German pairs (four IBD-concordant, five IBD-discordant) and 19 IBD-discordant Danish pairs. Within discordant pairs, disease-associated traits were sought mainly by comparing IBD patients with their genetically identical healthy co-twins. Each individual had, on average, about 151 000 unique TCRalpha sequences and 181 000 unique TCRbeta sequences available for analysis.

Including the terminal cysteine and phenylalanine, the CDR3 comprises 16 residues. No DNA accompanies this entry. The germline V gene specifies SGDLS as CDR1 and YYNGEE as CDR2. From each donor, an approximately 2.5 ml peripheral blood sample was drawn into PAXgene tubes and stored at -80 degrees C. Total RNA was isolated from whole blood with the PAXgene blood miRNA kit on an automated QIAcube, without T cell sorting. Deep TCRalpha and TCRbeta repertoire profiling with unique molecular barcoding was performed on peripheral blood of monozygotic twin pairs concordant or discordant for inflammatory bowel disease. For every twin pair, smoking habits were documented, and each individual was categorised as a current, former or never smoker. On this clonotype: Its antigen is not yet known.

Receptor libraries were prepared by 5' RACE. Each TCR library was prepared from around 3.5 ug of total RNA. For each sample, cDNA synthesis was carried out in eight separate reactions using SMARTScribe reverse transcriptase. During cDNA synthesis, template switching introduced unique molecular identifiers that contained a 6-nucleotide sample barcode. TCRalpha and TCRbeta cDNA was amplified in two nested PCRs of about 17 and 10 cycles, and bead purification was carried out after each PCR. Before amplification, the cDNA was both treated with uracil DNA-glycosylase and purified with the QIAquick PCR purification kit. The second PCR was the step at which Illumina TruSeq-compatible adapters and sample-specific barcodes were added. Library quality and concentration were checked on TapeStation and Qubit, and libraries were pooled at approximately 5 ng each. Pooled libraries were sequenced on an Illumina HiSeq2500 single-index Rapid Run with 2 x 100 bp reads and custom sequencing primers. As for the authors' bioinformatics: PCR and sequencing errors were corrected by UMI-based consensus assembly using MiGEC version 1.2.6. MiXCR version 2.1.1 was used for V(D)J alignment, clonotype assembly and CDR3 extraction. Normalisation of gene usage, clonotype sharing and MAIT/NKT TCR abundance was achieved by analysing the top 1000, 10 000 and 20 000 clonotypes per sample. After downsampling to 27 000 UMIs, diversity was calculated as the inverse Simpson index using the vegan R package. Paired Mann-Whitney U tests on discordant twin pairs were used, with Benjamini-Hochberg multiple-testing correction. TCRdb reprocessed the reads and provides one entry for every CDR3 protein sequence; no DNA is given. In this record, the V and J calls reflect TCRdb's handling and not the investigators' own analysis. This specimen's table enumerates 160,000 or so distinct CDR3 sequences. 2% to 2.5% of the sample is taken by the ten largest.

Overall study results and their limits: Because patients were on differing immunosuppressive treatments, the repertoires may have picked up extra background noise and inter-individual variability. No single strong signal or clonotype linked to IBD turned up in the results, so the idea that one exists was not supported. Distinction between different T cell subtypes could not be achieved in the analysis. Repertoire similarity did not differ between concordant and discordant twins, which could be due to limited statistical power. Compared with healthy twins, IBD patients had fewer clonotypes in common with other individuals, a difference most pronounced in patients showing signs of disease activity. TCRbeta repertoire diversity, by inverse Simpson index, was decreased in IBD patients compared with their healthy co-twins.

Source material: blood. The clonotype was recovered from a human donor with ulcerative colitis or Crohn's disease, or a healthy co-twin of an affected twin (not recorded which). The receptor chain draws on TRBV9 and TRBJ2-3; the D gene TCRdb calls, TRBD2, cannot be checked with no DNA. The CDR3 reads CASSIMSGRGTDTQYF.